This TCR beta chain was captured by sequencing in a study of chemoradiotherapy in HPV16-positive cancers. Study in general: Candidate HPV-specific T-cell clones and common TCR motifs came from functional assays in two HPV16-positive patients.

Deletions cut 4 bases from V and 0 bases from J, with 15 bases between. CDR3 length: 17 amino acids. CDR1 is SEHNR, CDR2 FQNEAQ, per germline (reference sequence). General study findings and limits: Only two HPV16-positive patients supplied the functional HPV-specificity definition. Candidate HPV-specific clones and E7-related TCR motifs grew in tumor during treatment.

Repertoires were sampled repeatedly during chemoradiotherapy. About this clone: Antigen specificity is unknown.

Sequenced by immunoSEQ multiplex PCR; TCRdb stores in-frame clones only, minus some. The sample comprises some 32,000 clones, roughly 87% of which are singletons, and 3.1% rests with the top ten. This specimen was blood, taken from a patient who underwent chemoradiotherapy. The gene calls are TRBV7-9 and TRBJ1-4; the D is unclear. The clonotype originates from a human donor with HPV-associated anogenital cancer. The CDR3 DNA reads TGTGCCAGCAGCTCAATAGCGTCTCTTTCAACTAATGAAAAACTGTTTTTT. It yields the protein CASSSIASLSTNEKLFF.